Listed below are T cell receptor beta chains from one sample, sequenced in a study of shared clonotypes between healthy human individuals. Clones were sequenced by immunoSEQ multiplex PCR, and TCRdb holds only the in-frame ones, with some missing. There are a few million clones in the sample; 93% occur only once, and 0.39% lies in the top ten. Specimen: naive CD4+ T cells from PBMCs. The receptors originated from a man aged 18 to 29 in good health. Some clones in this sample may be carry-over from other donors' samples. Both conserved end residues are part of each CDR3. D genes are given only for firm matches. Some rows mark clone size as missing; the rest say once, few, many or name a class of expanded clone.

>TRBV15|-|TRBJ2-1|-
CATSRDGGLAGHHNEQFF
TGTGCCACCAGCAGAGATGGGGGTTTGGCAGGGCACCACAATGAGCAGTTCTTC
>TRBV5-1|TRBD1|TRBJ1-2|-
CASSLTGGQANYGYTF
TGCGCCAGCAGCTTGACAGGGGGTCAAGCTAACTATGGCTACACCTTC
>TRBV25-1|-|TRBJ1-1|-
CASSRGGGVTEAFF
TGTGCCAGCAGCCGAGGGGGGGGCGTGACTGAAGCTTTCTTT
>TRBV4-2|-|TRBJ2-5|-
CASSQGFQETQYF
TGTGCCAGCAGCCAAGGGTTCCAAGAGACCCAGTACTTC
>TRBV5-4|TRBD2|TRBJ2-2|-
CASGAGEAGYTGELFF
TGTGCCAGCGGGGCGGGAGAAGCAGGGTACACCGGGGAGCTGTTTTTT
>TRBV11-2|-|TRBJ1-5|-
CASSPSSGNQPQHF
TGTGCCAGCAGCCCCAGCTCGGGCAATCAGCCCCAGCATTTT
>TRBV21-1|-|TRBJ1-2|-
CASSKAEVGRDGYTF
TGTGCCAGCAGCAAAGCGGAGGTTGGACGGGATGGCTACACCTTC
>TRBV11-2|-|TRBJ1-2|-
CASSLVRGIRDGYTF
TGTGCCAGCAGCTTAGTACGGGGCATAAGGGATGGCTACACCTTC
>TRBV5-6|-|TRBJ2-7|once
CASSSGQPYEQYF
TGTGCCAGCAGCTCCGGACAGCCCTACGAGCAGTACTTC
>TRBV9|-|TRBJ2-7|once
CASSAGTSAAYEQYF
TGTGCCAGCAGCGCCGGGACCAGCGCCGCCTACGAGCAGTACTTC
>TRBV9|-|TRBJ2-3|-
CASSVTPRVDTQYF
TGTGCCAGCAGCGTAACACCGAGGGTCGATACGCAGTATTTT
>TRBV7-8|TRBD1|TRBJ2-7|-
CASSRGTGVDEQYF
TGTGCCAGCAGCCGTGGGACAGGGGTCGACGAGCAGTACTTC
>TRBV5-4|-|TRBJ1-1|-
CASSSGQTMNTEAFF
TGTGCCAGCAGCTCAGGACAGACAATGAACACTGAAGCTTTCTTT
>TRBV7-2|TRBD1|TRBJ1-4|-
CASSLGQGANEKLFF
TGTGCCAGCAGCTTAGGACAGGGGGCTAATGAAAAACTGTTTTTT
>TRBV9|-|TRBJ1-5|-
CASSVEPGGNQPQHF
TGTGCCAGCAGCGTAGAGCCAGGGGGCAATCAGCCCCAGCATTTT
>TRBV4-2|-|TRBJ1-2|once
CASSQGEASYGYTF
TGTGCCAGCAGCCAAGGCGAGGCGTCCTATGGCTACACCTTC
>TRBV6-5|TRBD1|TRBJ1-1|-
CASSYRTGLTEAFF
TGTGCCAGCAGTTATCGGACAGGGTTGACTGAAGCTTTCTTT
>TRBV29-1|-|TRBJ1-1|-
CSVDRGWSEAFF
TGCAGCGTTGACCGGGGGTGGTCCGAAGCTTTCTTT
>TRBV6-6|TRBD1|TRBJ1-1|-
CASSRTGGEAFF
TGTGCCAGCAGCCGGACAGGGGGGGAAGCTTTCTTT
>TRBV30|TRBD1|TRBJ1-2|-
CAGRDRKTFRGYTF
TGTGCCGGCCGGGACAGGAAAACTTTTCGGGGCTACACCTTC
>TRBV6-4|TRBD1|TRBJ2-7|-
CASTGWGQNTTSSYEQYF
TGTGCCAGCACCGGCTGGGGACAGAACACAACAAGCTCCTACGAGCAGTACTTC
>TRBV11-2|-|TRBJ1-2|-
CASSLGRGFNYGYTF
TGTGCCAGCAGCTTAGGGAGGGGCTTCAACTATGGCTACACCTTC